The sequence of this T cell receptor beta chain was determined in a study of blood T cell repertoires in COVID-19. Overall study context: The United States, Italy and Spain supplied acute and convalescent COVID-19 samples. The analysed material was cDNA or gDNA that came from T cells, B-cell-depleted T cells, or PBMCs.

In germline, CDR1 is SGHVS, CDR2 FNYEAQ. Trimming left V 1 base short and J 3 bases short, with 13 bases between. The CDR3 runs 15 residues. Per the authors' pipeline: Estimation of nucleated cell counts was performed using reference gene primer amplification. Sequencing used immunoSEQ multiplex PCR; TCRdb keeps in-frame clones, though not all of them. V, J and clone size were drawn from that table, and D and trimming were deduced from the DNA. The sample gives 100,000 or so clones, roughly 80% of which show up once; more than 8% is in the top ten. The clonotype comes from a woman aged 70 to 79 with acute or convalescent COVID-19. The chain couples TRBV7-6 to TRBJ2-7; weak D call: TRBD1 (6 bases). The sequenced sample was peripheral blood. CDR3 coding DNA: TGTGCCAGCAGCTTAGAGTCCAGGGGTGACTACGAGCAGTACTTC. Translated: CASSLESRGDYEQYF.